This TCR beta chain was captured by sequencing in a study of blood T cell repertoires in COVID-19. As for the study in general: In each case, the material was cDNA or gDNA derived from T cells, B-cell-depleted T cells, or PBMCs.

How the authors handled the data: Nucleated cell number was recorded as an estimate derived from reference gene primer amplification. Sequenced by immunoSEQ multiplex PCR; TCRdb stores in-frame clones only, minus some. Clone size and V and J calls were adopted from that table, with D and trimming inferred from the DNA. The data contain 150,000 to 200,000 clones, roughly 82% of them seen just once; the ten biggest clones take up about 4.8%. Germline lookup yields CDR1 SGHDN and CDR2 FVKESK. The V gene end was trimmed by 3 bases and the J gene end by 7 bases; junction bases not matched to a gene: 4. CDR3 length: 13 residues. This clone was picked up one time.

The sample consisted of peripheral blood. The chain employs TRBV14 and TRBJ2-3; TRBD1 matches 7 bases. This clonotype was obtained from a woman aged 25 to 39 with acute or convalescent COVID-19. The DNA for the CDR3 is TGTGCCAGCAGCCACGACAGGGATTATACGCAGTATTTT. It is translated as CASSHDRDYTQYF.